This TCR beta chain emerged from a study of blood T cell repertoires in COVID-19. Clones were read by immunoSEQ multiplex PCR, and TCRdb kept only the in-frame ones, dropping some. Of about 86,000 clones listed, 85% to 90% were seen once; the top ten hold about 1.2%. The specimen sequenced was peripheral blood. The sequence was collected from a human donor in a cohort sampled during active COVID-19.

As DNA, the CDR3 is TGTGCCAGCAGTGAAGCGCTTCCGGGGACAGCCGCCTATGGCTACACCTTC. Translating it yields CASSEALPGTAAYGYTF. The V gene is TRBV6-1, the J gene TRBJ1-2; 7 bases line up with TRBD1. Germline V lookup: CDR1 MNHNS, CDR2 SASEGT. V shed 0 bases, J shed 4 bases, and the junction held 11 bases outside the gene matches. CDR3 length equals 17 residues.